This entry lists 3 T cell receptor beta chains sequenced from one sample in a study of blood T cell repertoires in COVID-19. This table comes from immunoSEQ multiplex PCR, and its TCRdb copy is limited to in-frame clones, with some not included. This table holds under 45,000 clones, roughly 88% found once. The sequenced material came from peripheral blood. Receptor source: a woman in her thirties or forties with acute or convalescent COVID-19.

This rearrangement joins TRBV3-1 (or the pseudogene TRBV3-2) to TRBJ2-3; 9 bases fit TRBD1. The J segment lost 6 bases and the V segment lost 4 bases, leaving 5 bases of the junction unmatched. The CDR3 sequence is 14 residues long. The germline V gene encodes CDR1 LGHDT and CDR2 YNNKEL (reference sequence). The CDR3: CASSLGTGIDTQYF. The CDR3 DNA reads TGTGCCAGCAGCCTAGGGACAGGGATCGATACGCAGTATTTT.

J is TRBJ1-1 and V is TRBV7-3; the D gene is possibly TRBD1 (5 bases). The V end was cut by 1 base, the J end by 5 bases, with 8 bases between. The CDR3 covers 13 residues. From germline, CDR1 is SGHTA and CDR2 FQGTGA. Written as DNA, the CDR3 is TGTGCCAGCAGCTTAAGGAAGGGGACTGAAGCTTTCTTT. The encoded protein is CASSLRKGTEAFF.

This clone was observed a single time. The V and J genes are TRBV29-1 and TRBJ2-7; 7 bases align to TRBD2. Germline V lookup: CDR1 SQVTM, CDR2 ANQGSEA. The CDR3 is made up of 13 amino acids. Germline trimming cut 6 bases from V and 3 bases from J; bases unmatched to any gene: 8. As DNA, the CDR3 is TGCAGCGTCTTTCTAGCGGTCAACTACGAGCAGTACTTC. This translates into CSVFLAVNYEQYF.